This TCR beta chain was recovered during a study of blood T cell repertoires in COVID-19. The CDR3 length is 17 residues. Trimming removed 6 bases from V and 9 bases from J; junction bases left unmatched: 18. From germline, CDR1 is LNHDA and CDR2 SQIVND (reference sequence). Sequenced by immunoSEQ multiplex PCR; TCRdb stores in-frame clones only, minus some. The table lists fewer than 30,000 clones, 89% of them singletons, with roughly 21% in the top ten. The sample comprised peripheral blood. The TCR was taken from a human donor in a cohort sampled during active COVID-19. The chain links TRBV19 to TRBJ2-4; 9 positions agree with TRBD1. The DNA for the CDR3 is TGTGCCAGTAGAAAGCGGACGGGACAGGGTATCATGAGCATTCAGTACTTC. Its translation: CASRKRTGQGIMSIQYF. Supplemented by reference TRBV19 and TRBJ2-4, the full variable domain reads DGGITQSPKYLFRKEGQNVTLSCEQNLNHDAMYWYRQDPGQGLRLIYYSQIVNDFQKGDIAEGYSVSREKKESFPLTVTSAQKNPTAFYLCASRKRTGQGIMSIQYFGAGTRLSVL.